This entry lists 21 T cell receptor beta chains sequenced from one sample in a study of T cells in Graves' hyperthyroidism and ophthalmopathy. It was RNA transcripts that yielded the amplified TCR beta CDR3 regions. In the first-round RT-PCR of the TCR CDR3, the HTBI primer set was used. TCRdb ran MiXCR on the multiplex PCR reads and lists one entry per CDR3 protein. The repertoire consists of about 640,000 distinct CDR3 sequences, with roughly 20% occurring once and the leading ten covering about 35%. Material: blood. These receptors were taken from a man aged 30-40 years with Graves' ophthalmopathy.

This clonotype was seen a handful of times. This rearrangement joins TRBV11-1 to TRBJ2-1, with 10 bases identical to TRBD2. CDR1 and CDR2 from the germline V gene are SGHAT and FQDESV (reference sequence). The CDR3 is made up of 16 amino acids. After removal of 5 bases from V and 2 bases from J, the junction contained 6 bases not matched to a gene. CDR3 loop: CASSLRTSGAYNEQFF. In DNA form, the CDR3 reads TGTGCCAGCAGCCTACGGACTAGCGGAGCCTACAATGAGCAGTTCTTC.

In its sample, this clonotype was seen a few times. V usage is TRBV12-3 or TRBV12-4 and J usage is TRBJ2-7; the match to TRBD2 covers 8 bases. This CDR3 is 15 amino acids long. J was trimmed by 4 bases and V by 6 bases; bases with no gene match: 11. DNA of the CDR3: TGTGCCAGCAGCCCTAGCGGGTTAGTTATGTACGAGCAGTACTTC. This encodes CASSPSGLVMYEQYF.

This clonotype was seen a handful of times. The chain joins TRBV9 to TRBJ2-1, with 7 positions matching TRBD2. Unmatched junction bases numbered 17, after V lost 2 bases and J lost 9 bases. Per germline, CDR1 SGDLS and CDR2 YYNGEE. The CDR3 has 17 amino acids. CDR3 region: CASSVAHSGSGYGEQFF. In DNA, the CDR3 is TGTGCCAGCAGCGTGGCTCATAGTGGTAGCGGGTATGGTGAGCAGTTCTTC.

This clonotype was seen many times. The J gene is TRBJ1-1, the V gene TRBV28; maybe TRBD1 (6 bases). The V gene's germline CDR1 is MDHEN and CDR2 SYDVKM. The CDR3 totals 14 residues. With 6 bases removed from V and 4 bases from J, the gap between germline ends came to 15 bases. CDR3 nucleotide sequence: TGTGCCAGCAGGACTTACTCAGGGGTCACTGAAGCTTTCTTT. Residues: CASRTYSGVTEAFF.

This sequence joins TRBV18 and TRBJ1-2; D gene ambiguous. The germline V gene encodes CDR1 KGHSH and CDR2 LQKENI. Deletions cut 4 bases from V and 3 bases from J, with 15 bases between. This CDR3 has 15 residues. The CDR3 here is CASSRQPGHDYGYTF. The CDR3 nucleotides are TGTGCCAGCTCACGCCAGCCCGGGCACGACTATGGCTACACCTTC.

The rearrangement joins TRBV19 to TRBJ2-2, with 7 bases that match TRBD1. V trimming: 10 bases; J trimming: 1 base; junction bases outside the gene matches: 6. Germline loops: CDR1 LNHDA, CDR2 SQIVND (reference sequence). The CDR3 is made up of 14 amino acids. CDR3 DNA sequence: TGTGCCACCCACGGACAGGTGAACACCGGGGAGCTGTTTTTT. This translates into CATHGQVNTGELFF.

V gene TRBV28 combines with J gene TRBJ2-1, with 8 bases that match TRBD2. Germline-derived CDR1 and CDR2 are MDHEN and SYDVKM. The CDR3 consists of 14 residues. With V trimmed by 8 bases and J by 2 bases, 5 bases remained unmatched. In DNA, the CDR3 is TGTGCCAGCGTGGGACTAGAGCCCTACAATGAGCAGTTCTTC. Translated: CASVGLEPYNEQFF.

The V call is TRBV4-1, the J call TRBJ2-1, with 7 bases fitting TRBD2. The CDR3 is made up of 16 amino acids. The V segment lost 0 bases and the J segment 4 bases; nucleotides outside the gene matches: 6. Looked up from germline, CDR1 is MGHRA and CDR2 is YSYEKL. The DNA of the CDR3 is TGCGCCAGCAGCCAAGATGTGGCGGGGGTATACAATGAGCAGTTCTTC. It is translated as CASSQDVAGVYNEQFF.

The rearrangement joins TRBV15 to TRBJ2-3; TRBD1 agrees at 11 bases. The CDR3 loop spans 19 amino acids. The V and J ends lost 1 base and 2 bases, in that order; junction bases with no gene match: 11. Per the germline V gene, CDR1 is LNHNV and CDR2 is YYDKDF (reference sequence). The CDR3 spells CATSRAGQGAFVNTDTQYF. In DNA, the CDR3 is TGTGCCACCAGCAGAGCCGGACAGGGGGCTTTCGTGAACACAGATACGCAGTATTTT.

This clonotype was counted at least ten times. The chain employs TRBV2 and TRBJ1-5; 9 bases map to TRBD1. J gave up 6 bases and V 1 base, and 4 bases lay outside the gene matches. The germline CDR1 and CDR2 sequences are SNHLY and FYNNEI. The CDR3 loop spans 15 amino acids. The CDR3 loop reads CASSEGGTGTQPQHF. For the CDR3, the DNA is TGTGCCAGCAGTGAAGGAGGGACAGGGACTCAGCCCCAGCATTTT.

This clonotype appeared a few times. The chain uses TRBV10-3 and TRBJ2-7; 7 nucleotides agree with TRBD2. This CDR3 has 16 amino acids. J was trimmed by 4 bases and V by 10 bases; bases with no gene match: 19. Germline values: CDR1 ENHRY, CDR2 SYGVKD. As DNA, the CDR3 is TGTGCCAGCGGGACGGGCACGGCGGGGGTCCTGTACGAGCAGTACTTC. Translation: CASGTGTAGVLYEQYF.

The chain is built from TRBV5-1 and TRBJ1-3; 11 bases match TRBD1. The germline V gene encodes CDR1 SGHRS and CDR2 YFSETQ. Germline trimming cut 4 bases from V and 11 bases from J; bases unmatched to any gene: 8. The CDR3 contains 14 residues. The CDR3 sequence is CASSAVGQGASIYF. CDR3 nucleotides: TGCGCCAGCAGCGCGGTCGGACAGGGGGCCTCCATATATTTT. Together with reference TRBV5-1 and TRBJ1-3, the CDR3 gives the full variable domain: KAGVTQTPRYLIKTRGQQVTLSCSPISGHRSVSWYQQTPGQGLQFLFEYFSETQRNKGNFPGRFSGRQFSNSRSEMNVSTLELGDSALYLCASSAVGQGASIYFGEGSWLTVV.

As for this clonotype: The junction differs from germline at one of its ends, possibly a read error. The chain has TRBV27 and TRBJ1-2; D not certain. Germline loops: CDR1 MNHEY, CDR2 SMNVEV (reference sequence). The CDR3 has 15 amino acids. The CDR3 nucleotides read TGTGCCAGCAGTCAAACAATACAAACAAACTTTGGCTACACCTTC. It encodes CASSQTIQTNFGYTF.

This clonotype appeared a few times. The V gene is TRBV20-1, the J gene TRBJ2-1; 11 bases fit TRBD2. From germline, CDR1 is DFQATT and CDR2 SNEGSKA (reference sequence). This CDR3 contains 11 residues. Unmatched junction bases numbered 5, after V lost 5 bases and J lost 14 bases. CDR3 sequence (DNA): TGCAGTGCTCCTCTAGCGGGAGGAAAGTTCTTC. Translated, it gives CSAPLAGGKFF.

This clonotype has more than one count but fewer than ten. Here the CDR3 reads CASSITGGSNQPQHF. CDR3 nucleotides: TGTGCCAGTAGTATAACAGGGGGGAGCAATCAGCCCCAGCATTTT. The chain has TRBV19 and TRBJ1-5; the match to TRBD1 covers 8 bases. V was pared by 2 bases and J by 1 base, with 1 base of the junction left unmatched. The CDR3 totals 15 residues. The germline CDR1 and CDR2 sequences are LNHDA and SQIVND (reference sequence).

This clonotype was seen many times. The V gene is TRBV27, the J gene TRBJ2-1; D is unresolved. The CDR3 extends over 13 amino acids. Trimming removed 8 bases from V and 4 bases from J, with 12 bases in between. Germline loops: CDR1 MNHEY, CDR2 SMNVEV (reference sequence). The CDR3 nucleotides are TGTGCCAGCGGGCAGGCTTCGTACAATGAGCAGTTCTTC. Protein product: CASGQASYNEQFF.

As to this clonotype: A read error may account for a junction end that differs from germline. The chain links TRBV5-6 to TRBJ2-7; tentatively, D is TRBD2 (6 bases). CDR3 length equals 18 residues. From germline, CDR1 is SGHDT and CDR2 YYEEEE. This CDR3 is CASSLKFGGGRNSYERYF. DNA for the CDR3: TGTGCCAGCAGCTTGAAATTTGGGGGAGGCCGTAACTCCTACGAGCGGTACTTC. The complete variable domain, with remaining parts taken from reference TRBV5-6 and TRBJ2-7, reads DAGVTQSPTHLIKTRGQQVTLRCSPKSGHDTVSWYQQALGQGPQFIFQYYEEEERQRGNFPDRFSGHQFPNYSSELNVNALLLGDSALYLCASSLKFGGGRNSYERYFGPGTRLTVT.

V gene TRBV5-1 combines with J gene TRBJ2-5; tentative D call: TRBD2 (6 bases). Trimming removed 4 bases from V and 5 bases from J, with 12 bases in between. The CDR3 extends over 13 amino acids. Germline loops: CDR1 SGHRS, CDR2 YFSETQ. The CDR3 DNA is TGCGCCAGCAGCGCCAGGGAGGTCGAGACCCAGTACTTC. Amino acids: CASSAREVETQYF.

The rearrangement links TRBV15 to TRBJ2-7; perhaps TRBD1 as D (6 bases). This CDR3 is built from 15 residues. Trimming shortened V by 1 base and J by 7 bases, and 17 bases separated the two germline ends. CDR1 is LNHNV and CDR2 is YYDKDF in the germline V gene (reference sequence). The CDR3 loop reads CATSRGTDSRQEQYF. The CDR3 coding sequence is TGTGCCACCAGCAGAGGAACGGACAGTCGACAAGAGCAGTACTTC.

The DNA of the CDR3 is TGCGCCAGCAGCCTGGGGCCCGACCCTCTCTACGAGCAGTACTTC. It specifies CASSLGPDPLYEQYF. The J gene is TRBJ2-7, the V gene TRBV5-1, with D perhaps TRBD1 (5 bases). The V end was cut by 4 bases, the J end by 3 bases, with 17 bases between. Per germline, CDR1 SGHRS and CDR2 YFSETQ. This CDR3 has 15 residues. The complete variable domain, with remaining parts taken from reference TRBV5-1 and TRBJ2-7, reads KAGVTQTPRYLIKTRGQQVTLSCSPISGHRSVSWYQQTPGQGLQFLFEYFSETQRNKGNFPGRFSGRQFSNSRSEMNVSTLELGDSALYLCASSLGPDPLYEQYFGPGTRLTVT.

This clonotype was found a few times. J is TRBJ1-5 and V is TRBV12-3 or TRBV12-4; the D is unclear. The CDR3 has 12 residues. The V end was cut by 3 bases, the J end by 9 bases, with 9 bases between. The CDR3 nucleotides are TGTGCCAGCAGTTTGTCGAGTGGGCCCCAGCATTTT. Its protein is CASSLSSGPQHF.